This TCR beta chain was captured by sequencing in a study of radiation and T cells in renal cell carcinoma. Regarding the study as a whole: Pretreatment tumor biopsies were lacking, so baseline clonotypes are unknown.

Described time point: blood 4 weeks post-SBRT, at nephrectomy. Treatment noted: 15 Gy SBRT to primary tumor, nephrectomy 4 weeks later. Note on this clone: The antigen remains undetermined.

The repertoire was sequenced with immunoSEQ multiplex PCR; TCRdb's copy has only in-frame clones and lacks some. The data contain over 35,000 clones, around four fifths of them seen just once; the ten biggest clones take up 27%. The germline gives CDR1 MDHEN, CDR2 SYDVKM. This CDR3 region has 14 residues. Trimming stripped 4 bases from V and 4 bases from J, with 13 bases between. This TCR was recovered from a woman aged 70 to 79 with renal cell carcinoma. The chain employs TRBV28 and TRBJ1-2; a possible D gene is TRBD1 (5 bases). The starting material was blood, obtained from a patient whose treatment included radiotherapy and nephrectomy. The CDR3, as DNA: TGTGCCAGCAGTTCAGGGCAAACACCCTATGGCTACACCTTC. Residues: CASSSGQTPYGYTF.